Listed below are T cell receptor beta chains from one sample, sequenced in a study of T-cell memory formation after mild COVID-19. TCRdb fed the 5' RACE reads into MiXCR, producing one record per CDR3 protein. The sample records 250,000 to 300,000 distinct CDR3 sequences, roughly 8% being singletons. Sequencing input: PBMCs or a T cell subset sorted from them (not recorded which). The receptor set was obtained from a man younger than 35 who had mild COVID-19 (a few samples of this study predate the infection). Cell type and time point are not known. Each CDR3 is given with its conserved first and last residue. The D gene is left open where the match is weak. Size values are once, few and many counts, or a class for expanded clones, and some rows have none.

D	J	size	V	CDR3	DNA
NA	TRBJ1-5	many	TRBV5-1	CASSLAGTYNQPQHF	TGCGCCAGCAGCTTGGCCGGGACATACAATCAGCCCCAGCATTTT
TRBD1	TRBJ1-2	many	TRBV6-5	CASSWTGGSGYTF	TGTGCCAGCAGTTGGACAGGGGGGTCTGGCTACACCTTC
NA	TRBJ1-4	NA	TRBV18	CASSQSGTQWDIEKLFF	TGTGCCAGCTCACAATCGGGGACTCAATGGGATATTGAAAAACTGTTTTTT
NA	TRBJ2-1	few	TRBV5-6	CASSLDLGLSYNEQFF	TGTGCCAGCAGCCTGGATCTCGGACTATCCTACAATGAGCAGTTCTTC
TRBD2	TRBJ2-1	NA	TRBV5-1	CASSQGTSGVNEQFF	TGCGCCAGCAGCCAAGGGACTAGCGGGGTCAATGAGCAGTTCTTC
NA	TRBJ1-3	NA	TRBV20-1	CSVNRERGNTIYF	TGCAGTGTTAACAGGGAGCGGGGAAACACCATATATTTT
NA	TRBJ2-2	NA	TRBV3-2	CASSQADTGELFF	TGTGCCAGCAGCCAAGCTGACACCGGGGAGCTGTTTTTT
NA	TRBJ1-5	few	TRBV4-1	CASSSRFVGNQPQHF	TGCGCCAGCAGTTCCCGATTCGTCGGCAATCAGCCCCAGCATTTT
NA	TRBJ2-1	NA	TRBV12-3/TRBV12-4	CASTMGRSMEQFF	TGTGCCAGCACCATGGGACGGTCAATGGAGCAGTTCTTC
TRBD2	TRBJ2-1	few	TRBV5-6	CASSPRGGYKEQFF	TGTGCCAGCAGCCCCCGCGGGGGTTACAAGGAGCAGTTCTTC
NA	TRBJ2-7	many	TRBV5-1	CASSLWGDIIYEQYF	TGCGCCAGCAGCTTATGGGGGGACATCATCTACGAGCAGTACTTC
NA	TRBJ2-1	NA	TRBV5-4	CASSSASDDEQFF	TGTGCCAGCAGTTCTGCCTCCGACGATGAGCAGTTCTTC
NA	TRBJ1-5	many	TRBV7-2	CASSLVGEGNQPQHF	TGTGCCAGCAGCTTAGTAGGAGAGGGCAATCAGCCCCAGCATTTT
NA	TRBJ2-3	few	TRBV20-1	CSASGVKMVTDTQYF	TGCAGTGCTAGCGGGGTCAAGATGGTCACAGATACGCAGTATTTT
TRBD1	TRBJ2-1	few	TRBV20-1	CSALGDRSANEQFF	TGCAGTGCCCTCGGGGACAGGTCGGCAAATGAGCAGTTCTTC
NA	TRBJ1-5	few	TRBV4-3	CASSQVGGGNQPQHF	TGCGCCAGCAGCCAAGTGGGGGGCGGCAATCAGCCCCAGCATTTT
TRBD2	TRBJ2-7	few	TRBV6-1	CASSSLAGGYEQYF	TGTGCCAGCAGCTCACTAGCGGGGGGCTACGAGCAGTACTTC
NA	TRBJ2-3	many	TRBV4-3	CASSQDRLADTQYF	TGCGCCAGCAGCCAAGATAGGCTCGCAGATACGCAGTATTTT
TRBD1	TRBJ1-1	NA	TRBV6-6	CASSKGQGNVFTEAFF	TGTGCCAGCAGTAAGGGACAGGGGAACGTCTTCACTGAAGCTTTCTTT
NA	TRBJ2-3	few	TRBV20-1	CSANSAGTTDTQYF	TGCAGTGCTAATTCGGCGGGTACTACAGATACGCAGTATTTT
TRBD1	TRBJ2-7	NA	TRBV18	CASSPTTGASYEQYF	TGTGCCAGCTCACCCACTACAGGGGCTTCCTACGAGCAGTACTTC
NA	TRBJ1-5	few	TRBV29-1	CSVSMAGAMGNQPQHF	TGCAGCGTTTCCATGGCGGGGGCGATGGGCAATCAGCCCCAGCATTTT
TRBD2	TRBJ2-1	NA	TRBV7-9	CASTRGETSGGDEQFF	TGTGCCAGCACCCGAGGGGAGACTAGCGGTGGGGATGAGCAGTTCTTC
NA	TRBJ2-2	NA	TRBV21-1	CASRRLVGDTGELFF	TGTGCCAGCAGGAGGCTAGTCGGAGACACCGGGGAGCTGTTTTTT
TRBD2	TRBJ2-3	NA	TRBV7-2	CASSYGTSGSADTQYF	TGTGCCAGCAGCTACGGGACTAGCGGGAGTGCAGATACGCAGTATTTT
NA	TRBJ2-5	many	TRBV4-3	CASSQEPGPGGTQYF	TGCGCCAGCAGCCAAGAACCGGGACCTGGGGGGACCCAGTACTTC
TRBD2	TRBJ2-3	many	TRBV10-3	CAISVGSGGLTDTQYF	TGTGCCATCAGTGTGGGTAGCGGGGGACTCACAGATACGCAGTATTTT
NA	TRBJ1-5	few	TRBV20-1	CSARGWGGAANQPQHF	TGCAGTGCTAGAGGATGGGGTGGGGCAGCTAATCAGCCCCAGCATTTT
TRBD2	TRBJ2-1	few	TRBV4-1	CASSQGPASGKGEQFF	TGCGCCAGCAGCCAAGGACCGGCTAGCGGGAAGGGTGAGCAGTTCTTC
NA	TRBJ1-2	NA	TRBV20-1	CSARGSSYGYTF	TGCAGTGCTAGGGGCAGTAGCTATGGCTACACCTTC
NA	TRBJ1-2	NA	TRBV6-5	CASTVGHLYGYTF	TGTGCCAGCACCGTAGGACACCTCTATGGCTACACCTTC
NA	TRBJ2-6	few	TRBV4-2	CASSRSEYSGANVLTF	TGTGCCAGCAGCCGGTCAGAATACTCTGGGGCCAACGTCCTGACTTTC
TRBD2	TRBJ2-7	many	TRBV15	CATSTGLANEQYF	TGTGCCACCAGCACGGGACTAGCGAACGAGCAGTACTTC
NA	TRBJ2-5	NA	TRBV7-2	CASGGSVAQETQYF	TGTGCCAGTGGGGGTAGCGTAGCTCAAGAGACCCAGTACTTC
NA	TRBJ1-1	few	TRBV20-1	CSAQGGGGNTEAFF	TGCAGTGCCCAAGGGGGAGGGGGTAACACTGAAGCTTTCTTT
NA	TRBJ2-3	many	TRBV10-3	CAISESKDTQYF	TGTGCCATCAGTGAGTCGAAGGATACGCAGTATTTT
TRBD2	TRBJ2-5	medium-sized	TRBV5-1	CASRTGLAGQTQYF	TGCGCCAGCAGGACCGGACTAGCGGGCCAGACCCAGTACTTC
TRBD1	TRBJ2-1	many	TRBV11-2	CASSLVIGTGWNEQFF	TGTGCCAGCAGCTTGGTAATCGGGACAGGGTGGAATGAGCAGTTCTTC
NA	TRBJ1-1	few	TRBV7-9	CASSFDGGRQAFF	TGTGCCAGCAGCTTTGATGGGGGGCGGCAAGCTTTCTTT
TRBD2	TRBJ2-3	many	TRBV6-1	CASSELAGGPDTQYF	TGTGCCAGCAGTGAACTAGCGGGGGGGCCAGATACGCAGTATTTT
TRBD2	TRBJ2-5	many	TRBV12-5	CASRASGGQETQYF	TGTGCTAGTCGGGCTAGCGGGGGTCAAGAGACCCAGTACTTC